Given below is one T cell receptor beta chain in context. Its binding antigen is unknown. No base quality information exists; no much larger clone differs at one position. The library was obtained by RT-PCR. The instrument given in TCRdb is Illumina HiSeq 2500. In TCRdb, the public reads were trimmed at Q25 with fastp and aligned with MiXCR, with productive beta chains retained. Here each entry gathers all rows of one CDR3 protein and keeps the most common genes and DNA. The table for this sample lists over 300,000 distinct CDR3 sequences; 21% of them were counted only once. The ten biggest clones cover about a tenth of the sample. CDR1 is given as SGHRS and CDR2 as YFSETQ, both from the germline V gene. The CDR3 starts with the cysteine, ends with the phenylalanine, and has 14 residues. Only the CDR3 region is kept as DNA, spanning 42 bases read in frame from base 1. V ends up 0 bases short and J 7 bases short, with an unmatched junction base count of 6.

This entry comes from a study of response to subunit inactivated influenza vaccine (dated by TCRdb to 2016 to 2019). Looking at the study overall: To follow how T cells responded to a trivalent subunit inactivated influenza vaccine, the researchers relied on deep quantitative profiling of the T cell receptor repertoire.

General findings and caveats noted by the study authors: The authors suggested that each seasonal influenza vaccination may recruit only a limited number of new T cells.

The rearrangement joined TRBV5-1 to TRBJ2-7; TRBD2 matches 8 bases in the middle. This sample comprised PBMCs from blood, obtained about 20 months after vaccination. This sequence was found in a man in his fifties or sixties who received an inactivated influenza vaccine. Donor details come from another sample of the same person, matched by shared clones. The DNA sequence follows: TGCGCCAGCAGCTTGGATCGAGCGGGAGCGGAGCAGTACTTC. This codes for CASSLDRAGAEQYF.